The text below deals with one TCR beta chain. This table comes from immunoSEQ multiplex PCR, and its TCRdb copy is limited to in-frame clones, with some not included. The sample has tens of thousands of clones, 86% seen once; the top ten hold roughly 25%. The source of the sample is a study of blood T cell repertoires in COVID-19. Sequenced input: peripheral blood. The clonotype originates from a human donor in a cohort sampled during active COVID-19.

CDR3 sequence: CASSPLAGVETQYF. CDR3 nucleotide sequence: TGTGCCAGCAGTCCCCTAGCGGGAGTAGAGACCCAGTACTTC. The chain is built from TRBV28 and TRBJ2-5, with 10 positions matching TRBD2. V was pared by 5 bases and J by 4 bases, with 4 bases of the junction left unmatched. The CDR3 is 14 amino acids. The germline gives CDR1 MDHEN, CDR2 SYDVKM.